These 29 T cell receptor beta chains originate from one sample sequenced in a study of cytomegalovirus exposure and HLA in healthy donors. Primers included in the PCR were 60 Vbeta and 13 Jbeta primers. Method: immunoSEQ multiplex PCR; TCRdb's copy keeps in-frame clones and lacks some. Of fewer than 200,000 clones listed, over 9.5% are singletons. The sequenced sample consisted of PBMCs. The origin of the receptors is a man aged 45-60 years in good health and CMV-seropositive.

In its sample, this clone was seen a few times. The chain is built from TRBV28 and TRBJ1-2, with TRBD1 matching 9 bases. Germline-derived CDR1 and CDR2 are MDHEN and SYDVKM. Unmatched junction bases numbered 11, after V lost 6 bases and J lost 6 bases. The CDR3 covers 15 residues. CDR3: CASRPSGQGLDGYTF. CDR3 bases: TGTGCCAGCAGACCCTCGGGACAGGGTTTGGATGGCTACACCTTC.

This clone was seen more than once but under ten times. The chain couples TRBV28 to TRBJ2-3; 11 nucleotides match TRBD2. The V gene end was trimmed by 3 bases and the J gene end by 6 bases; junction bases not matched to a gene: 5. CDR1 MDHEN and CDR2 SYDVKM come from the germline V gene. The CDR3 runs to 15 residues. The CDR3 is CASSFTSGGGDTQYF. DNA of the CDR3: TGTGCCAGCAGTTTTACTAGCGGGGGAGGGGATACGCAGTATTTT.

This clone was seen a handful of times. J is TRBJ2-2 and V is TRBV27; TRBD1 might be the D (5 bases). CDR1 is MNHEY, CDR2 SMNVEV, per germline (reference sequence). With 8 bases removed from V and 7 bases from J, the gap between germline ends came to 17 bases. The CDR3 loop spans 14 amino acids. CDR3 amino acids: CASGRVDVGGELFF. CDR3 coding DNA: TGTGCCAGCGGCAGGGTTGACGTTGGCGGGGAGCTGTTTTTT.

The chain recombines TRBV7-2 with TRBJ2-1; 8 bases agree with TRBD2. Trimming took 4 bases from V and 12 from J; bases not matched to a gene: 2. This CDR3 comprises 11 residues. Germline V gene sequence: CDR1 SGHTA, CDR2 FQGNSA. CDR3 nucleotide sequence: TGTGCCAGCAGCTCCAGCGGGGGGCAGTTCTTC. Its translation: CASSSSGGQFF.

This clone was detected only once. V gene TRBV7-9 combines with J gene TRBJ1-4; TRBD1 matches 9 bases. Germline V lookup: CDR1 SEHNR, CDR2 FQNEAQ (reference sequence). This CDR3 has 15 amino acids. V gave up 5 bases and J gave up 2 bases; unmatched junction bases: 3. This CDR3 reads CASSGQGITNEKLFF. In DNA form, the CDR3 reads TGTGCCAGCAGCGGACAGGGGATCACTAATGAAAAACTGTTTTTT.

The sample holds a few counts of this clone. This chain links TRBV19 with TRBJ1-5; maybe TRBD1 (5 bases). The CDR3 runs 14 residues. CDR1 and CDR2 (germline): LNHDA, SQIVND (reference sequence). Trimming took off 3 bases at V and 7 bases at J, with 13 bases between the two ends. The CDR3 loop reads CASSMGEEGQPQHF. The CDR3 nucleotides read TGTGCCAGTAGTATGGGGGAGGAGGGCCAGCCCCAGCATTTT.

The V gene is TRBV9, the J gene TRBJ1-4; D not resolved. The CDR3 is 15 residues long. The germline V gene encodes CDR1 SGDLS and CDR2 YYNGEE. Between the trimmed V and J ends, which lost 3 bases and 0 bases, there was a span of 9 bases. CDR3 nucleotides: TGTGCCAGCAGCGAGAACATTGCAACTAATGAAAAACTGTTTTTT. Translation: CASSENIATNEKLFF.

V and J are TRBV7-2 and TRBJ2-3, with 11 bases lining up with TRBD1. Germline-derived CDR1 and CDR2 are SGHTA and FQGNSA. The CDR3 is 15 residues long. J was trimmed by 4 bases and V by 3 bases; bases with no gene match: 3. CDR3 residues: CASSFGTGGSDTQYF. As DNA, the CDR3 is TGTGCCAGCAGCTTTGGGACAGGGGGTTCAGATACGCAGTATTTT.

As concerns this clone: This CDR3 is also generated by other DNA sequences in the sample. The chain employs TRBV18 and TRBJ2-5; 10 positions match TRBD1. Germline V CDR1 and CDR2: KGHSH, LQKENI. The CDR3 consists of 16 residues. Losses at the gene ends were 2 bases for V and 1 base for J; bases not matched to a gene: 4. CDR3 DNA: TGTGCCAGCTCACCATTGGGACAGGGGATCCAAGAGACCCAGTACTTC. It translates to CASSPLGQGIQETQYF.

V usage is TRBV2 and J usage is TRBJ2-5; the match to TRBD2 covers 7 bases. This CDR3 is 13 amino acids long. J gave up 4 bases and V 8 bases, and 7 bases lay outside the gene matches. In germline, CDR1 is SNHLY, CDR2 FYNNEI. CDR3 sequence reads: CASSPSGVETQYF. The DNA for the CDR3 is TGTGCCAGCTCCCCTAGCGGTGTAGAGACCCAGTACTTC.

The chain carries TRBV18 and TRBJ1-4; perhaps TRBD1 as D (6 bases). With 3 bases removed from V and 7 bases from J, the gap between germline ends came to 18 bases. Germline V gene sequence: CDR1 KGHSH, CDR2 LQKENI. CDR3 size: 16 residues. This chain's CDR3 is CASSPIGQQETEKLFF. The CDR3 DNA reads TGTGCCAGCTCACCTATAGGACAGCAAGAGACTGAAAAACTGTTTTTT.

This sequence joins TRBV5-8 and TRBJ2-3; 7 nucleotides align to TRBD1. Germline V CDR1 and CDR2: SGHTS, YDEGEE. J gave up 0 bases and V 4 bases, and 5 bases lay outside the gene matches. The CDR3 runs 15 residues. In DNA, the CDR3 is TGTGCCAGCAGCGTGGGACAGTCTAGCACAGATACGCAGTATTTT. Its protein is CASSVGQSSTDTQYF.

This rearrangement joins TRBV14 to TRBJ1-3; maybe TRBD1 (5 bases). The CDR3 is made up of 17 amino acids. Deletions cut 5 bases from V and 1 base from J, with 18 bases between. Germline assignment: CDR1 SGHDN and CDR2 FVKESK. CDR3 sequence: CASSYNRGYDSGNTIYF. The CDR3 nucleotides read TGTGCCAGCAGCTACAACCGGGGGTATGATTCTGGAAACACCATATATTTT.

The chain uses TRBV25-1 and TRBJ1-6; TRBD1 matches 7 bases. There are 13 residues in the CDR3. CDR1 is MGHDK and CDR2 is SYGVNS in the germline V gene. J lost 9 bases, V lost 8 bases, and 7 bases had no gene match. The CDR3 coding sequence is TGTGCCAGCGGGGAAGGGGGCTTTTCACCCCTCCACTTT. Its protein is CASGEGGFSPLHF.

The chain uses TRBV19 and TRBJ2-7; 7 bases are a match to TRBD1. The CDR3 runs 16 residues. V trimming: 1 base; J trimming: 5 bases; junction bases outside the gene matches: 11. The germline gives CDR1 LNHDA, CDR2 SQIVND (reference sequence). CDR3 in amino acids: CASSIGGQQKGNEQYF. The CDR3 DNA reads TGTGCCAGTAGTATAGGGGGACAGCAGAAGGGCAACGAGCAGTACTTC.

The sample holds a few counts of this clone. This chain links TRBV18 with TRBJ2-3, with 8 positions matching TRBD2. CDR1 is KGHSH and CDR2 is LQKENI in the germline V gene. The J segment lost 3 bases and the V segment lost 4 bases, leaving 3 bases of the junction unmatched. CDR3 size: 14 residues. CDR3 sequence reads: CASSLTGGTDTQYF. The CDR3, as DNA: TGTGCCAGCTCACTCACGGGGGGGACAGATACGCAGTATTTT.

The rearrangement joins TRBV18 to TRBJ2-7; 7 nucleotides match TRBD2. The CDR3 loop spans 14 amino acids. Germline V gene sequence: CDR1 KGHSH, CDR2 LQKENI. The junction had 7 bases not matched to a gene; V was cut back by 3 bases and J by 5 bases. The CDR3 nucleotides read TGTGCCAGCTCACCGGCTAGCGGCGGCGACGAGCAGTACGTC. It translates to CASSPASGGDEQYV.

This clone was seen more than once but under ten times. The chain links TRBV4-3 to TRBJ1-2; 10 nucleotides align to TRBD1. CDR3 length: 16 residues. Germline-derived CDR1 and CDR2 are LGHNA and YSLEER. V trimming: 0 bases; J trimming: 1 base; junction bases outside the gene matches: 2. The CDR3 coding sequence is TGCGCCAGCAGCCAAGAGACAGGGGGCCATAACTATGGCTACACCTTC. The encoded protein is CASSQETGGHNYGYTF.

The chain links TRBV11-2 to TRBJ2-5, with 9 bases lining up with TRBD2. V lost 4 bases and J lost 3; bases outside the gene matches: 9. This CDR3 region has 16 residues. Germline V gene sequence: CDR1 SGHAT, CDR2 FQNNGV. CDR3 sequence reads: CASSSLAGGPEETQYF. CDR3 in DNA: TGTGCCAGCAGCTCCCTCGCGGGGGGGCCGGAAGAGACCCAGTACTTC.

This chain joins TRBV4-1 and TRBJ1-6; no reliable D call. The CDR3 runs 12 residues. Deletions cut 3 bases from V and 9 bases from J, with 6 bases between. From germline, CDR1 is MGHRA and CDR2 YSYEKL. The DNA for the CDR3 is TGCGCCAGCAGCCACCTCGGTTCACCCCTCCACTTT. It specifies CASSHLGSPLHF.

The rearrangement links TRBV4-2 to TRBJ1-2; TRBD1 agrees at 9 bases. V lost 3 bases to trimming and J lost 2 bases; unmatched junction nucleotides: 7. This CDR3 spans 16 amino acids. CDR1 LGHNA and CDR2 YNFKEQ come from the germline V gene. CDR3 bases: TGTGCCAGCAGCCACACGGGACAGGGAGAAAACTATGGCTACACCTTC. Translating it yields CASSHTGQGENYGYTF.

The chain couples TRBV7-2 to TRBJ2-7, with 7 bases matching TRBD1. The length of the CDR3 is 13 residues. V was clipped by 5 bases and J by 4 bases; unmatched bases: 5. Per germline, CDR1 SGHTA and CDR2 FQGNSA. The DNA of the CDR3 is TGTGCCAGCAGCATTAGACAGGGTTACGAGCAGTACGTC. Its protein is CASSIRQGYEQYV.

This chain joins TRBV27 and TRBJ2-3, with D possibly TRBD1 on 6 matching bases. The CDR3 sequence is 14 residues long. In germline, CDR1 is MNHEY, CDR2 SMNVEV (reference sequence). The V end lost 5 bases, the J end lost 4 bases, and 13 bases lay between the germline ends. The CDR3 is CASSLQGSPDTQYF. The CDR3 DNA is TGTGCCAGCAGTCTCCAGGGGTCCCCAGATACGCAGTATTTT.

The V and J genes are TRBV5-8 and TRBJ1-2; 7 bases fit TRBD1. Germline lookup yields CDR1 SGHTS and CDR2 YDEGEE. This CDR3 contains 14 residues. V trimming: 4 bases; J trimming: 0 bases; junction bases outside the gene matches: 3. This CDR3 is CASSTDRPNYGYTF. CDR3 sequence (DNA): TGTGCCAGCAGCACGGACAGGCCTAACTATGGCTACACCTTC. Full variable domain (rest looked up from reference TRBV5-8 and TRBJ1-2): EAGVTQSPTHLIKTRGQQATLRCSPISGHTSVYWYQQALGLGLQFLLWYDEGEERNRGNFPPRFSGRQFPNYSSELNVNALELEDSALYLCASSTDRPNYGYTFGSGTRLTVV.

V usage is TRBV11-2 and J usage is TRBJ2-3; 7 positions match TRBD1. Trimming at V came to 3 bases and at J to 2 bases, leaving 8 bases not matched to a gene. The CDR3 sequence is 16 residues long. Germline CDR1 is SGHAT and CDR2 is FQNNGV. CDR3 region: CASSFSRGFLTDTQYF. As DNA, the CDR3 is TGTGCCAGCAGCTTTTCCAGGGGGTTCCTCACAGATACGCAGTATTTT.

CDR3 bases: TGTGCCAGCTCCCTCAGGGACATCCAGGAGACCCAGTACTTC. Its protein product is CASSLRDIQETQYF. The V and J genes are TRBV18 and TRBJ2-5; perhaps TRBD1 as D (6 bases). The CDR3 has 14 residues. Germline-derived CDR1 and CDR2 are KGHSH and LQKENI. V was pared by 6 bases and J by 5 bases, with 16 bases between.

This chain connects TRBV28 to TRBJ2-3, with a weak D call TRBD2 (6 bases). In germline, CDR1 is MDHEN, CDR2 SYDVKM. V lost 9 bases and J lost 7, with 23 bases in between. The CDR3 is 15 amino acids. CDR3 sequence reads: CASTSPGSADYTQYF. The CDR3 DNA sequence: TGTGCCAGTACTTCCCCCGGGAGCGCCGACTATACGCAGTATTTT.

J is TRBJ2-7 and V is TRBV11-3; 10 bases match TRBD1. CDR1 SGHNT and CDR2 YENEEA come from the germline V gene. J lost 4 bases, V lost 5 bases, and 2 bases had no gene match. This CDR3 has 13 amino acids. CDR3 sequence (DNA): TGTGCCAGCAGCAGGGACAGGGGATACGAGCAGTACTTC. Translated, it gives CASSRDRGYEQYF.

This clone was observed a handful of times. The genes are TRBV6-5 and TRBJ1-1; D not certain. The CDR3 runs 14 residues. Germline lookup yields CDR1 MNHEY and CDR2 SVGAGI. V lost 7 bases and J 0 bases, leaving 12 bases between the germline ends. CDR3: CASTPGGLNTEAFF. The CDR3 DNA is TGTGCCAGCACCCCGGGTGGATTGAACACTGAAGCTTTCTTT.